This TCR beta chain was sequenced in a study of blood T cell repertoires in COVID-19 (dated by TCRdb to the early 2020s). The study in broad terms: Collaborator samples came from the United States, Italy and Spain and covered acute and convalescent phases of COVID-19. The material from the prospective study consisted of cDNA or gDNA derived from T cells, B-cell-depleted T cells, or PBMCs. Subjects who had been exposed to COVID-19, were actively infected with it, or had recovered from it provided the deeply sampled blood TCRbeta repertoires that made up the dataset. The repertoires were made available in a free public database intended to serve as a resource for research on the immune response to SARS-CoV-2. Samples were obtained from the ongoing ImmuneRACE study (first 160 participants) and from 1,254 subjects provided by 6 global collaborators. Sample metadata almost always included a de-identified subject ID, COVID-19 status, age in years and sex. HLA class I and class II types, where available, came from metadata supplied by the sample provider rather than from assay-based typing.

At one collaborating source in Seattle, patients were enrolled during active infection and were followed longitudinally through the course of disease. The collaborating institutions used their own protocols to collect whole blood in K2EDTA tubes. For TCRbeta analysis, collaborator samples were shipped as frozen whole blood, as isolated PBMCs, or as DNA extracted from either sample type. The immunoSEQ Assay, a bias-controlled multiplex PCR, was used to amplify TCRbeta CDR3 regions from genomic DNA. For the original study's pipeline: Nucleated cell counts per sample were estimated from amplification of reference gene primers within the assay. To quantify the absolute abundance of each unique TCRbeta CDR3 rearrangement, sequence reads were collapsed and filtered. For each sample, productive Simpson clonality was calculated as the square root of Simpson's diversity index over productive rearrangements. TCRdb retrieved this table from immuneACCESS and kept in-frame rearrangements only. Not all clones are present; in checked studies, unresolved V genes account for under half, and no reason is known for the remainder. That table is the source of V, J and clone size, and D and trimming were worked out from the DNA. The sample includes roughly 230,000 clones, with roughly 91% observed a single time. Over 0.65% of the sample rests with the top ten.

CDR1 and CDR2, looked up from the germline V gene, are SNHLY and FYNNEI. For this chain, trimming is 6 bases at the V end and 4 bases at the J end, and the number of junction bases without a gene match is 8. From its cysteine to its phenylalanine, the CDR3 spans 15 amino acids. The kept DNA is CDR3 alone, 45 bases in frame from the first base. Concerning this clone itself: The specificity of this receptor is unknown. No quality values exist for individual bases; no much larger clone is one base distant.

Results and caveats for the whole study, not just this receptor: How much clinical and demographic metadata was included differed by source and by participant, and the metadata was provided uncurated.

The sequence links TRBV2 to TRBJ2-2; 7 nucleotides in the junction match TRBD2. What was sequenced was peripheral blood. The origin of this receptor is a man between 25 and 39 years old with COVID-19, enrolled during active disease. CDR3 loop: CASRGGNTGTGELFF. The nucleotide sequence reads TGTGCCAGCAGGGGGGGGAATACCGGCACCGGGGAGCTGTTTTTT.